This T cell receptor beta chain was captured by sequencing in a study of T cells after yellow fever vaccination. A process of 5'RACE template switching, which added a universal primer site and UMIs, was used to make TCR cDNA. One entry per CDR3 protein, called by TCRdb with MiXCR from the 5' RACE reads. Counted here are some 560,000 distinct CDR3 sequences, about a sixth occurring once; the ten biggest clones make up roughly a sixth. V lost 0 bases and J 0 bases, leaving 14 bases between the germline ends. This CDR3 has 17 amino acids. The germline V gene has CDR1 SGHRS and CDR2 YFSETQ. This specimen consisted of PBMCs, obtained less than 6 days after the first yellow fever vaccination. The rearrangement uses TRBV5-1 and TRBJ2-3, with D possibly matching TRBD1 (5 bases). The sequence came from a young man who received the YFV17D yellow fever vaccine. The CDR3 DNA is TGCGCCAGCAGCTTGGCAGGGTTTAGTCATAGCACAGATACGCAGTATTTT. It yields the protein CASSLAGFSHSTDTQYF. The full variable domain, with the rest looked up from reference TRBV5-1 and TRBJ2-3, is KAGVTQTPRYLIKTRGQQVTLSCSPISGHRSVSWYQQTPGQGLQFLFEYFSETQRNKGNFPGRFSGRQFSNSRSEMNVSTLELGDSALYLCASSLAGFSHSTDTQYFGPGTRLTVL.